This T cell receptor (beta chain) was sequenced for a study of T cell responses to AZD1222 COVID-19 vaccine. General study findings and limits: Vaccination with two AZD1222 doses was followed by a rise in Spike-specific TCR breadth and depth. Mostly white British, mostly female donors; authors suggested clonal diversity may be underestimated. Baseline serology detected seropositivity in only six or seven AZD1222 recipients. Repertoire sampling happened only post peak T cell response.

Germline V gene sequence: CDR1 SNHLY, CDR2 FYNNEI. Trimming took off 4 bases at V and 0 bases at J, with 10 bases between the two ends. The CDR3 runs 15 residues. Sequencing used immunoSEQ multiplex PCR; TCRdb keeps in-frame clones, though not all of them. The sample consists of 120,000 to 150,000 clones, under 90% of them appearing once. A remark on this clone: Antigen specificity is unknown.

This receptor was obtained from an adult who received the AZD1222 COVID-19 vaccine. The material was peripheral blood, obtained 28 days after the second AZD1222 dose. This chain connects TRBV2 to TRBJ2-4; maybe TRBD2 (5 bases). In nucleotides, the CDR3 is TGTGCCAGCAGTGGGTCAGCGGTAGCCAAAAACATTCAGTACTTC. It is translated as CASSGSAVAKNIQYF. The full variable domain, completed using reference TRBV2 and TRBJ2-4, is EPEVTQTPSHQVTQMGQEVILRCVPISNHLYFYWYRQILGQKVEFLVSFYNNEISEKSEIFDDQFSVERPDGSNFTLKIRSTKLEDSAMYFCASSGSAVAKNIQYFGAGTRLSVL.